This T cell receptor beta chain is drawn from a study of T cells after yellow fever vaccination. Overall study: Preparation used SMART-Seq v4 Ultra Low Input for the low-cell-number fractions. Points from the study as a whole: Booster samples showed a return of most primary-vaccination clones (around 96% CD4, approximately 90% CD8).

UMIs and a universal primer site were added when TCR cDNA was made by 5'RACE template switching. One entry per CDR3 protein results from TCRdb running MiXCR on the 5' RACE reads. The repertoire holds roughly 520,000 distinct CDR3 sequences, with roughly a fifth as singletons. With respect to this clonotype: Its antigen is currently unknown.

This TCR came from a man aged 18 to 30 who received the YFV17D yellow fever vaccine. The sample was PBMCs, taken roughly 20 days after the first yellow fever vaccination.

CDR3 in amino acids: CASSLDRGQGGQFF. CDR3 bases: TGTGCCAGCAGTTTAGACCGGGGACAGGGGGGGCAGTTCTTC. The chain employs TRBV12-3 or TRBV12-4 and TRBJ2-1, with 11 bases aligning to TRBD1. Trimming removed 1 base from V and 12 bases from J; junction bases left unmatched: 5. The CDR3 length is 14 residues.